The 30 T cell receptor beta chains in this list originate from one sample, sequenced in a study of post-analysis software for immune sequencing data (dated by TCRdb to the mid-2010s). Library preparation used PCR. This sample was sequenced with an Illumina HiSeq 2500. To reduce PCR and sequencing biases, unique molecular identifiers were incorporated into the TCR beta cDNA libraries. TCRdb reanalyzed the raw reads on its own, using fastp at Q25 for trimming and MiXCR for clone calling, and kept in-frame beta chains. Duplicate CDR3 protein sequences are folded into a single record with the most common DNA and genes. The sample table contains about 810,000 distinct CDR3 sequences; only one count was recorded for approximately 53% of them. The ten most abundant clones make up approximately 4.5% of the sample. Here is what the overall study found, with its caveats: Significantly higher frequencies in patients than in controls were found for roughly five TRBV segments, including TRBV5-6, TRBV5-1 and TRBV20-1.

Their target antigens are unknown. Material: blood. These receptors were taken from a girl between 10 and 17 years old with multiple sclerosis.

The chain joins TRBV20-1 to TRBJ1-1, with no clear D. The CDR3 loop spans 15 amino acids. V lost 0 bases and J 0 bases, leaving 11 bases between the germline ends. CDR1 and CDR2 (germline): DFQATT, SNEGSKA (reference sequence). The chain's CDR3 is CSARELVGVNTEAFF. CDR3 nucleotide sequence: TGCAGTGCTAGAGAACTGGTCGGCGTGAACACTGAAGCTTTCTTT.

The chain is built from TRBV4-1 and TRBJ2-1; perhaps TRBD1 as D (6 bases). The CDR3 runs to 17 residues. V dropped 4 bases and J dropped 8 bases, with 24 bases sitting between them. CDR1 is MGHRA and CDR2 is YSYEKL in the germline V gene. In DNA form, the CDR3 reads TGCGCCAGCAGCCCTTTCCCGGGGACAACCCTTACGGATGAGCAGTTCTTC. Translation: CASSPFPGTTLTDEQFF.

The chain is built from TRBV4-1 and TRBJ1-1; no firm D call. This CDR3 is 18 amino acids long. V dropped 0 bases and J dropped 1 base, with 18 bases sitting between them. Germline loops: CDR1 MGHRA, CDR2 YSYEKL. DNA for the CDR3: TGCGCCAGCAGCCAAGAGGGAGGTCGGGCCTCAAGGAACACTGAAGCTTTCTTT. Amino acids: CASSQEGGRASRNTEAFF.

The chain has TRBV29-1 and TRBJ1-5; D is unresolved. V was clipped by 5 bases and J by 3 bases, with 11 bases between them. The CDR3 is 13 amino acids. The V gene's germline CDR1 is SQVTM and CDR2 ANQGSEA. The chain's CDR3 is CSVCDIPNQPQHF. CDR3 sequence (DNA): TGCAGCGTTTGTGACATACCCAATCAGCCCCAGCATTTT.

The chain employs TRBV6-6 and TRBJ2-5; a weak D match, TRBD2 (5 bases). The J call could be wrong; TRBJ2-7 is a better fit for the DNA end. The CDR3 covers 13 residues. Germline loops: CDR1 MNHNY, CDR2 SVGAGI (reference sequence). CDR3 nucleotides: TGTGCCAGCAACCGGGGTCAATACTACGAGCAGTACTTC. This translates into CASNRGQYYEQYF.

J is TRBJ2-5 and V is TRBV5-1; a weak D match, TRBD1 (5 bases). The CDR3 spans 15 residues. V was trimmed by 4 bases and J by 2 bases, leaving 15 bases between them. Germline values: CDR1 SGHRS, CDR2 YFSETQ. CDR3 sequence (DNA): TGCGCCAGCAGCCTTGGCAGGGCGATTCAAGAGACCCAGTACTTC. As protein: CASSLGRAIQETQYF. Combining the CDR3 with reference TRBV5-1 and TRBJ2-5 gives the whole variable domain KAGVTQTPRYLIKTRGQQVTLSCSPISGHRSVSWYQQTPGQGLQFLFEYFSETQRNKGNFPGRFSGRQFSNSRSEMNVSTLELGDSALYLCASSLGRAIQETQYFGPGTRLLVL.

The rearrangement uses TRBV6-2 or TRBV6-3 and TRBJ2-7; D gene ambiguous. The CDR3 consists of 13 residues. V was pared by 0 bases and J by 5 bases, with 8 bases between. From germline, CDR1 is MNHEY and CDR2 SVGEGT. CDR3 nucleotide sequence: TGTGCCAGCAGTTACTCCAGGAGAGACGAGCAGTACTTC. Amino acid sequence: CASSYSRRDEQYF.

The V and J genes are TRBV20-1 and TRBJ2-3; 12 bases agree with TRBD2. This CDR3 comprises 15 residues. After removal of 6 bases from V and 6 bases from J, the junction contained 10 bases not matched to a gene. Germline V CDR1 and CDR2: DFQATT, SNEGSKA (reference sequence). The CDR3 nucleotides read TGCAGTGCCCACCTAGCGGGGGGGCCACACGATACGCAGTATTTT. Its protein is CSAHLAGGPHDTQYF.

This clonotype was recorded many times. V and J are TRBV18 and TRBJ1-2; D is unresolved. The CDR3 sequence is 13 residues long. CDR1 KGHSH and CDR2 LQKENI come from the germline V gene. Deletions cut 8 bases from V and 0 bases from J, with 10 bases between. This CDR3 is CASSPGTNYGYTF. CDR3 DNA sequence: TGTGCCAGCAGTCCGGGAACTAACTATGGCTACACCTTC.

The DNA of the CDR3 is TGTGCCAGCAGTCCGAGGGGCCGAACTAACTATGGCTACACCTTC. Translated, it gives CASSPRGRTNYGYTF. This rearrangement joins TRBV6-5 to TRBJ1-2; possible D gene TRBD1, 5 bases. This CDR3 region has 15 residues. Trimming took off 5 bases at V and 0 bases at J, with 13 bases between the two ends. Germline V gene sequence: CDR1 MNHEY, CDR2 SVGAGI.

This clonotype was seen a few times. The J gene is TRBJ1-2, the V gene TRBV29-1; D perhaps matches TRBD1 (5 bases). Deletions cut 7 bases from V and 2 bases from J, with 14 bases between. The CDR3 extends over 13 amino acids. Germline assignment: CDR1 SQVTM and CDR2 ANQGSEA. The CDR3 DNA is TGCAGCGCCGAGGGTCCAGGGAACTATGGCTACACCTTC. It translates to CSAEGPGNYGYTF.

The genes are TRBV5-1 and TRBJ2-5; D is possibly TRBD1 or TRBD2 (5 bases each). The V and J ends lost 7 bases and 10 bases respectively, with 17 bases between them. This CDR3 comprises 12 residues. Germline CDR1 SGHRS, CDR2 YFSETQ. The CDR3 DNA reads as TGCGCCAGCTCCCCGACTCGGGACCGCCAGTACTTC. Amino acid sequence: CASSPTRDRQYF.

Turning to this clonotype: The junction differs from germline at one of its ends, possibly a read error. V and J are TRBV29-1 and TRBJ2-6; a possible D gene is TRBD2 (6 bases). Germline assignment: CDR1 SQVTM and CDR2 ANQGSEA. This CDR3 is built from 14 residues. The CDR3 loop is CSVSSGTGANVRTF. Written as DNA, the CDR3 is TGCAGCGTTTCTTCAGGGACTGGGGCCAACGTCCGGACTTTC.

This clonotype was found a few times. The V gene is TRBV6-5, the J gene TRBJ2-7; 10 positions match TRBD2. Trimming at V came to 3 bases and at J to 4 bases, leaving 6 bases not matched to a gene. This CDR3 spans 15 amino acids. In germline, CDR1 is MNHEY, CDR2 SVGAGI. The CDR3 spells CASSYTGLADYEQYF. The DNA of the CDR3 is TGTGCCAGCAGTTATACCGGACTAGCGGATTACGAGCAGTACTTC.

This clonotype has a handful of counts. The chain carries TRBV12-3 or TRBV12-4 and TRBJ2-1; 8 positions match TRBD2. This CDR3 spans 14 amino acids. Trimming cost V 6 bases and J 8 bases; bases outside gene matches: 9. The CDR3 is CASRARGVLDEQFF. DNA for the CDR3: TGTGCCAGCAGGGCGCGGGGGGTGTTGGATGAGCAGTTCTTC.

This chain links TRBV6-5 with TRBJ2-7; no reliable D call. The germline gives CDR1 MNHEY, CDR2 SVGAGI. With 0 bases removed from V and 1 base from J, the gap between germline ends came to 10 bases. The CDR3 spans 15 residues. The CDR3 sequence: CASSYSSLDSYEQYF. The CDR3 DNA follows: TGTGCCAGCAGTTACTCGAGTCTCGATTCCTACGAGCAGTACTTC.

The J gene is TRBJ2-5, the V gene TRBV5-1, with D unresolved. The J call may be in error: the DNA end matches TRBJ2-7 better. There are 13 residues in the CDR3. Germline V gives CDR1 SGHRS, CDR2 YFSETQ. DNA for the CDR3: TGCGCCAGCAGCTCCACTAATCTCTACGAGCAGTACTTC. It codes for CASSSTNLYEQYF.

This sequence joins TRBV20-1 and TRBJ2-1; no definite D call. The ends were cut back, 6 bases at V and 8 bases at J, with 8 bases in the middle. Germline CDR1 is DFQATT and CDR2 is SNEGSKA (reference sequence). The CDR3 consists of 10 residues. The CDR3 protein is CSASRYEQFF. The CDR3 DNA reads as TGCAGTGCATCAAGGTATGAGCAGTTCTTC.

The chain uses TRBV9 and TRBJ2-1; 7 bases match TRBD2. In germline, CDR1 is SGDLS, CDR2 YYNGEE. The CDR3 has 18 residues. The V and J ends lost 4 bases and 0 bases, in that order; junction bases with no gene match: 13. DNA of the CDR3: TGTGCCAGCAGCCCCCGGGCTAGCGGAGTTCCCTCCTACAATGAGCAGTTCTTC. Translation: CASSPRASGVPSYNEQFF.

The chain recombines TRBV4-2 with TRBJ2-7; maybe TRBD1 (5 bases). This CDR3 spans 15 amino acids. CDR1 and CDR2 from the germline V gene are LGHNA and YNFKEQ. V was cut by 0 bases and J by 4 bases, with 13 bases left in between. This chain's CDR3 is CASSQEWTTTYEQYF. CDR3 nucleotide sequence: TGTGCCAGCAGCCAAGAATGGACAACGACTTACGAGCAGTACTTC.

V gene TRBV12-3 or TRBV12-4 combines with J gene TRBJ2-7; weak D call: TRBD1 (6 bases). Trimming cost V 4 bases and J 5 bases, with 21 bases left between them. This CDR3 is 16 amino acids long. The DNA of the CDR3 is TGTGCCAGCAGTTCGCAAGCTCACAGGGTAGGGGACGAGCAGTACTTC. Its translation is CASSSQAHRVGDEQYF.

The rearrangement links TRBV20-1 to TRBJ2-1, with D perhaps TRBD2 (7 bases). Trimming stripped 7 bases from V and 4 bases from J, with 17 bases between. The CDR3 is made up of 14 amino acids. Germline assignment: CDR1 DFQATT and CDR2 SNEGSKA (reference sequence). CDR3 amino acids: CSVEGGGVYNEQFF. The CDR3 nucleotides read TGCAGTGTTGAGGGAGGGGGGGTTTACAATGAGCAGTTCTTC.

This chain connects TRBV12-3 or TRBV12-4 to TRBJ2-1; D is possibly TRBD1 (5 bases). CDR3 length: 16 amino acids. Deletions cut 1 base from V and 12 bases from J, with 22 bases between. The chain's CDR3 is CASSLGRTTGGHMQFF. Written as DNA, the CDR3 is TGTGCCAGCAGTTTAGGGCGGACAACAGGTGGGCACATGCAGTTCTTC.

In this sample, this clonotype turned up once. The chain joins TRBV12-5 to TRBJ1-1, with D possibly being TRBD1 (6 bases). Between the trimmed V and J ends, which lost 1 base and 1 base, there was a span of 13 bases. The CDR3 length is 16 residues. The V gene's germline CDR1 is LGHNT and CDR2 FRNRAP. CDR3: CASGLARTVRNTEAFF. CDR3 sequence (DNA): TGTGCTAGTGGTTTGGCCCGGACAGTAAGGAACACTGAAGCTTTCTTT.

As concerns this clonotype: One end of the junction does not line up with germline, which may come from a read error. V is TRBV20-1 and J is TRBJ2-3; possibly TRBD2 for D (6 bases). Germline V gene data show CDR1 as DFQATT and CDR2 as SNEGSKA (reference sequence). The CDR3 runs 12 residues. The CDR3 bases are TGCAGGGCTAAACTAGCCACAGATACGCAGTATTTT. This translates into CRAKLATDTQYF.

CDR3 amino acids: CSASGGRADSYNEQFF. For the CDR3, the DNA is TGCAGTGCTAGCGGCGGGAGGGCCGACTCCTACAATGAGCAGTTCTTC. The chain combines TRBV20-1 with TRBJ2-1, with 9 bases that match TRBD2. V dropped 3 bases and J dropped 0; count of bases not matched to a gene: 6. This CDR3 has 16 residues. CDR1 and CDR2 (germline): DFQATT, SNEGSKA (reference sequence).

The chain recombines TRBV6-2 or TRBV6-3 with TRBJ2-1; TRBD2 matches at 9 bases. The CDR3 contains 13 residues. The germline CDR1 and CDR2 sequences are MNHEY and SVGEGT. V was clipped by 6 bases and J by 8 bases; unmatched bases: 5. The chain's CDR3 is CASSRTSVYEQFF. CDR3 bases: TGTGCCAGCAGCCGGACTAGCGTTTATGAGCAGTTCTTC.

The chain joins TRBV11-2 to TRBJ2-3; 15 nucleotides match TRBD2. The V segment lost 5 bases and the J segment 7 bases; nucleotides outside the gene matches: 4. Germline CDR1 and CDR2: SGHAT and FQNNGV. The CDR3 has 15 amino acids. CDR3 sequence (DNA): TGTGCCAGCAGCGGACTAGCGGGAGGGCCGAATACGCAGTATTTT. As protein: CASSGLAGGPNTQYF.

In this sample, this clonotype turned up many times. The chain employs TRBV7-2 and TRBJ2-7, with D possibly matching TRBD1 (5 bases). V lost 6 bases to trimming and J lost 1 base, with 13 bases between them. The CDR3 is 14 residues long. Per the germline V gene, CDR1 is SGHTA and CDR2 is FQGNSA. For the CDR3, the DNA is TGTGCCAGCAGTTCTACAGGTCCATCCTACGAGCAGTACTTC. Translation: CASSSTGPSYEQYF.

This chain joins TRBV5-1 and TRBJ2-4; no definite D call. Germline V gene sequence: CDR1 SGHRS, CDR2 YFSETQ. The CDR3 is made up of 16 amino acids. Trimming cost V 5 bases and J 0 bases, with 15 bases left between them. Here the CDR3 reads CASSNTASIAKNIQYF. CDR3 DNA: TGCGCCAGCAGTAATACAGCCTCGATAGCCAAAAACATTCAGTACTTC.